This T cell receptor (beta chain) is drawn from a study of CD8+ T cells in alopecia areata. Study information: Each of the treated patients was given oral tofacitinib, 5 to 10 mg twice daily, for moderate-to-severe alopecia areata. Broader study findings: Because of a solitary nonresponder, the connection of baseline CD8+ expansion to response stays uncertain.

Germline values: CDR1 LGHNA, CDR2 YSLEER. This CDR3 spans 15 amino acids. V trimming: 1 base; J trimming: 7 bases; junction bases outside the gene matches: 6. It was cDNA, reverse transcribed from extracted RNA, that served as the sequencing template. Assay used: immunoSEQ multiplex PCR; TCRdb lists only in-frame clones, some missing. The sample holds about 180,000 clones; about 51% are singletons and the top ten take around 10%. Treatment described: oral pan-JAK inhibitor, 5-10 mg twice daily. From PBMCs, CD4+ and CD8+ T cells were sorted. Of note for this clone: No antigen is known for it.

The material sequenced was CD8+ T cells sorted from blood, taken between weeks 51 and 52, from a patient treated with tofacitinib. The chain uses TRBV4-3 and TRBJ2-1, with 8 bases lining up with TRBD2. The receptor comes from a human donor with alopecia areata. CDR3 in amino acids: CASSQGETSVNEQFF. For the CDR3, the DNA is TGCGCCAGCAGCCAAGGGGAGACTAGCGTGAATGAGCAGTTCTTC.